Only a few counts were recorded for the clone carrying this T cell receptor beta chain. The table came from immunoSEQ multiplex PCR; TCRdb's copy has only in-frame clones and leaves some out. The sample has about 72,000 clones, around nine tenths seen once; the top ten hold less than 3.5%. This entry is derived from a study of T cell clones after liver transplantation. This CDR3 spans 11 amino acids. CDR1 is SGHAT and CDR2 is FQNNGV in the germline V gene. The V end was cut by 5 bases, the J end by 6 bases, with 8 bases between. The chain has TRBV11-2 and TRBJ2-7; no reliable D call. Source: CD4+ T cells from blood, taken before liver transplant. The clonotype comes from a human donor who received a liver transplant. Here the CDR3 reads CASSRWAEQYF. The CDR3 coding sequence is TGTGCCAGCAGCCGCTGGGCCGAGCAGTACTTC.